Shown below are 5 T cell receptor beta chains from a single sample sequenced in a study of glioma-infiltrating T cells. The iRepertoire nested amplicon-rescue multiplex PCR amplified TCR alpha and beta CDR3s from RNA. TCRdb redid the calling of the multiplex PCR reads with MiXCR, one entry per CDR3 protein. There are tens of thousands of distinct CDR3 sequences in the sample; 23% occur only once, and around 7% lies in the top ten. The sequenced sample was glioma tissue, nonneoplastic brain tissue, or PBMCs (not recorded which). Source of these receptors: a human donor with low-grade glioma or glioblastoma, undergoing nonglioma brain surgery, or in good health (not recorded which).

This clonotype was detected many times. The chain links TRBV6-1 to TRBJ2-3; D is ambiguous. V dropped 5 bases and J dropped 2 bases, with 5 bases sitting between them. The CDR3 is 12 residues long. Germline assignment: CDR1 MNHNS and CDR2 SASEGT. CDR3 sequence (DNA): TGTGCCAGCAGTCAATCCACAGATACGCAGTATTTT. Its protein product is CASSQSTDTQYF.

This clonotype came up many times. The chain joins TRBV15 to TRBJ1-2; D remains unclear. Germline V gives CDR1 LNHNV, CDR2 YYDKDF (reference sequence). Deletions cut 3 bases from V and 8 bases from J, with 16 bases between. The CDR3 is made up of 14 amino acids. The CDR3: CATSRERTSGGYTF. In DNA, the CDR3 is TGTGCCACCAGCAGGGAAAGGACGTCGGGCGGCTACACCTTC.

This clonotype was picked up many times. This chain joins TRBV27 and TRBJ2-5, with a tentative D call TRBD1 (6 bases). The CDR3 runs 13 residues. The germline V gene encodes CDR1 MNHEY and CDR2 SMNVEV (reference sequence). V shed 2 bases and J shed 4 bases, with 8 bases lying between them. The chain's CDR3 is CASSLRGTETQYF. CDR3 nucleotides: TGTGCCAGCAGTTTAAGGGGGACAGAGACCCAGTACTTC.

The table lists this clonotype with a few counts. The V gene is TRBV19, the J gene TRBJ2-1; D is unclear. The CDR3 extends over 13 amino acids. Germline CDR1 LNHDA, CDR2 SQIVND (reference sequence). Deletions cut 4 bases from V and 5 bases from J, with 9 bases between. CDR3 DNA: TGTGCCAGTAGTAGGCAGCGAGACAATGAGCAGTTCTTC. Translation: CASSRQRDNEQFF.

This clonotype was seen more than once but under ten times. This chain connects TRBV2 to TRBJ2-7, with 7 bases lining up with TRBD1. The germline V gene has CDR1 SNHLY and CDR2 FYNNEI. V was clipped by 7 bases and J by 3 bases; unmatched bases: 9. The CDR3 is 14 amino acids. The CDR3 nucleotides are TGTGCCAGCAAAGGGACAGCCGATCTCTACGAGCAGTACTTC. This encodes CASKGTADLYEQYF. The full variable domain, its missing parts supplied by reference TRBV2 and TRBJ2-7, is EPEVTQTPSHQVTQMGQEVILRCVPISNHLYFYWYRQILGQKVEFLVSFYNNEISEKSEIFDDQFSVERPDGSNFTLKIRSTKLEDSAMYFCASKGTADLYEQYFGPGTRLTVT.